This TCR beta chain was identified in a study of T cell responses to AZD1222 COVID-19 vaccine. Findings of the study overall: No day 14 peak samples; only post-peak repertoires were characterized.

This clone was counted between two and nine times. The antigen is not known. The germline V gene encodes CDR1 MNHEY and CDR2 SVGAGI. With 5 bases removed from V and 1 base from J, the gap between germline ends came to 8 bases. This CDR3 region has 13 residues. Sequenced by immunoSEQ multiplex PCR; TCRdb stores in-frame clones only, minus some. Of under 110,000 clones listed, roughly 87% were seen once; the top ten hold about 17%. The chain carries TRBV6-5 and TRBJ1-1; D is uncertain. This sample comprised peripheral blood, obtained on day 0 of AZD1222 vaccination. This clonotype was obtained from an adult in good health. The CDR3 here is CASSPSGNTEAFF. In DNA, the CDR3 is TGTGCCAGCAGTCCGTCAGGGAACACTGAAGCTTTCTTT.